This T cell receptor beta chain is drawn from a study of tumor and adjacent non-tumor tissue in lung cancer (dated by TCRdb to the late 2010s). Turning to the overall study: The cohort included approximately 13 adenocarcinoma, 2 squamous cell carcinoma and 1 small cell lung cancer patients. Using bulk TCRbeta repertoires from over 14 lung cancer patients, the study set lung tumor tissue side by side with matched distant non-tumor lung tissue. TCRbeta CDR3 sequencing was performed on a few dozen paired specimens, with one tumor sample and one normal lung sample collected per patient. The 15 or so patients were aged about 30 to 76 years, included roughly ten men and 5 women, and had TNM stage I to III disease. Sequencing produced about 120,000,000 productive TCRbeta reads in total, an average of approximately 4.2 million reads per sample. Broad study findings and their caveats: TCR diversity was significantly higher in younger patients, and higher tumor TCR diversity was associated with shorter overall and disease-free survival. The top 100 clones made up a significantly larger cumulative share of the repertoire in normal lung than in tumor tissue. Significantly higher TCR diversity (inverse Simpson) was observed in tumor tissue than in normal lung tissue (approximately 430 vs 150, P = 0.0075, Mann-Whitney U test). Neither the sequencing platform nor unique molecular identifiers are named or mentioned anywhere in the methods. Only 15 or so patients were included in the cohort, and the need for larger samples and more detailed clinical data was noted by the authors. Peripheral blood was not sequenced, so blood TCRbeta repertoires in these lung cancer patients were not examined.

This clonotype has just a few counts. Its specific antigen is unknown. Lacking the conserved final phenylalanine or tryptophan, this CDR3 likely reflects a read error. The germline V gene encodes CDR1 DFQATT and CDR2 SNEGSKA (reference sequence). The CDR3 numbers 16 amino acids, ends counted. Only the CDR3 DNA is retained, 48 bases long and in frame from the first base. At the junction V is shortened by 3 bases and J by 5 bases; bases outside the gene matches: 10. RNA was isolated from bulk unsorted tissue, and RNA quality was assessed with a NanoDrop ND-1000 and an Agilent 2100. For the normal lung samples, distant non-tumor tissue was collected more than 3 cm away from the tumor edge. The donors were newly diagnosed lung cancer patients admitted for thoracic surgery in China from August to November 2014 who had not received prior chemotherapy. The study excluded patients who had received radiotherapy or chemotherapy before or who had another cancer at the same time. Surgical tissue pieces of roughly 1-2.1 cm3 were preserved in RNAlater solution and stored at -80 °C until use.

The receptor library was made with multiplex PCR. Reads for this sample came from an Illumina HiSeq 2500. TCRbeta libraries were constructed through three rounds of nested PCR with primers (Table S4) according to protocols modified from ARM-PCR. PCR products of 200-500 bp were gel-excised and purified with the QIAquick gel extraction kit before sequencing. The original methods were these. Reads were cleaned with Trimmomatic, merged with FLASH into complete CDR3 sequences, and assigned to V(D)J germline segments with MiTCR. VDJtools was used to compute clonal diversity as the inverse Simpson's index. In-frame sequences lacking a premature stop codon were counted as productive reads. The raw public data were reprocessed by TCRdb itself: fastp quality trimming at Q25, MiXCR clonotype calling, in-frame beta chains only. For every CDR3 protein sequence, its rows merge into one entry that carries the most common genes and DNA. TCRdb's processing, not the authors', yielded these V and J calls. The sample yields almost 75,000 distinct CDR3 sequences; roughly 70% were counted once. The ten largest clonotypes hold about a quarter of the sample.

The sequence is built from TRBV20-1 and TRBJ2-5; 12 junctional bases match TRBD2. The material sequenced was distant non-tumor lung tissue. The source is a woman aged 45 to 65 with non-small cell lung cancer. The DNA sequence is given as TGCAGTGCTAGGGATCTAGCGGGAGGGCCTGGGGAGACCCAGTACCTC. Its amino acids are CSARDLAGGPGETQYL.